This T cell receptor beta chain was captured by sequencing in a study of T cells after yellow fever vaccination. Losses at the gene ends were 2 bases for V and 4 bases for J; bases not matched to a gene: 8. The CDR3 runs 15 residues. In germline, CDR1 is SGDLS, CDR2 YYNGEE. Template switching with 5'RACE generated the TCR cDNA and added a universal primer site and UMIs. TCRdb re-analysed the 5' RACE reads in MiXCR, keeping a single row per CDR3 protein. The data hold some 160,000 distinct CDR3 sequences, with approximately 9.9% observed a single time. In regard to this clonotype: The antigen remains undetermined.

Broader study findings: From the bulk population, abundant clonotypes could contaminate and appear within FACS-sorted repertoires. The secondary T-cell response peaked on day 5, not day 15, but was weaker. Among primary-vaccination clones, most reappeared after the booster, at 95% to 96% for CD4 and around 91% for CD8.

Specimen: CD8+ T cells sorted from PBMCs, collected 45 days after the yellow fever booster vaccination. The sequence was collected from a man aged 18 to 35 who received the YFV17D yellow fever vaccine. The V call is TRBV9, the J call TRBJ2-5, with 7 bases fitting TRBD2. The CDR3, as DNA: TGTGCCAGCAGCGTCCGGACTAGAGATGCAGAGACCCAGTACTTC. As protein: CASSVRTRDAETQYF.